The rows below give T cell receptor beta chains drawn from one sample of a study of T cell responses to AZD1222 COVID-19 vaccine. Generated by immunoSEQ multiplex PCR, the TCRdb table keeps only in-frame clones and is missing some. The sample contains some 70,000 clones, about four fifths of which appear only once. Source: peripheral blood, taken on day 0 of AZD1222 vaccination. All receptors derive from an adult in good health. Each CDR3 is given with its conserved first and last residue. A D gene is named only where the DNA matches it firmly.

J,V,D,CDR3
TRBJ1-4,TRBV24-1,TRBD1,CATSDFSGGDEKLFF
TRBJ2-5,TRBV7-3,.,CASSFDQETQYF
TRBJ1-1,TRBV27,.,CASSWGGDTEAFF
TRBJ2-5,TRBV19,TRBD1,CASSISSATGHETQYF
TRBJ2-1,TRBV24-1,.,CATSQNGGNNEQFF
TRBJ1-4,TRBV28,TRBD1,CASSPGQVREKLFF
TRBJ1-2,TRBV6-6,.,CASSYEGGTYGYTF
TRBJ2-7,TRBV5-4,.,CASSLMGRKNEQYF
TRBJ1-6,TRBV27,.,CASSLSRRSPLHF
TRBJ2-7,TRBV7-2,.,CASSPSNPWSPGGYEQYF
TRBJ1-3,TRBV30,.,CAWSGGGNTIYF
TRBJ2-2,TRBV6-2/TRBV6-3,.,CASSYDAGTNTGELFF
TRBJ1-6,TRBV28,.,CASSFPQAYGPLHF
TRBJ1-1,TRBV10-3,.,CAIAEQGEAFF
TRBJ1-1,TRBV10-2,TRBD1,CASSEYRTGANTEAFF
TRBJ1-2,TRBV27,.,CASSLSRGGYGYTF
TRBJ2-3,TRBV10-1,.,CASRSGRTDTQYF
TRBJ2-1,TRBV7-9,.,CASSTGLSFNEQFF
TRBJ2-1,TRBV4-1,TRBD2,CASSQDIRAGGFYNEQFF
TRBJ1-6,TRBV4-2,.,CASSLPSGPLHF
TRBJ1-2,TRBV6-5,.,CASSLRTNYGYTF
TRBJ1-5,TRBV6-6,.,CASSSNQPQHF
TRBJ2-7,TRBV5-6,.,CASSPDLSVGGTGRYEQYF
TRBJ2-5,TRBV7-6,.,CASSLSEDQETQYF
TRBJ2-2,TRBV7-9,.,CASYWNTGELFF
TRBJ2-3,TRBV11-2,.,CASRAQFKARYTQYF
TRBJ1-4,TRBV12-2,.,CASRFHRATNEKLFF
TRBJ1-1,TRBV12-3/TRBV12-4,.,CASRRDTNTEAFF
TRBJ2-1,TRBV11-2,TRBD1,CASRTGQGYNEQFF
TRBJ1-2,TRBV10-3,.,CATLGDMRDLNYGYTF
TRBJ1-5,TRBV6-2/TRBV6-3,.,CASSYVGGLNQPQHF
TRBJ1-2,TRBV5-6,.,CASSRGEGVNYGYTF
TRBJ2-1,TRBV7-9,TRBD1,CARSTGSYNEQFF
TRBJ1-2,TRBV5-1,.,CASSLVPGPNYGYTF
TRBJ1-2,TRBV27,.,CASSTNQGGPQF
TRBJ2-7,TRBV15,.,CATSRDQGFEQYF
TRBJ2-7,TRBV11-2,.,CASSSTGYLYEQYF